This T cell receptor beta chain derives from a study of blood T cell repertoires in COVID-19. This clone appeared once. Libraries were prepared by immunoSEQ multiplex PCR; TCRdb keeps only in-frame clonotypes and omits some of them. The sample shows 80,000 to 100,000 clones, around 67% of them seen only once. What was sequenced was peripheral blood. The receptor comes from a man aged 70 or older with COVID-19, enrolled during active disease.

The CDR3 region is CASSQAKDTTF. The CDR3 DNA sequence: TGTGCCAGCAGCCAAGCTAAGGACACCACCTTC. V gene TRBV3-1 (or the pseudogene TRBV3-2) combines with J gene TRBJ1-2, with D perhaps matching TRBD1 (5 bases). Germline CDR1 and CDR2: LGHDT and YNNKEL (reference sequence). V shed 1 base and J shed 13 bases, with 10 bases lying between them. The CDR3 has 11 amino acids.